The text below deals with one T cell receptor (beta chain). The sample is drawn from a study of blood T cell repertoires in COVID-19. Study-wide background: There were acute and convalescent COVID-19 samples, and they came from the United States, Italy and Spain. T cells, B-cell-depleted T cells, or PBMCs supplied cDNA or gDNA.

V was shortened by 0 bases and J by 8 bases, with 12 bases between the two germline ends. Germline assignment: CDR1 SGHRS and CDR2 YFSETQ. The CDR3 consists of 14 residues. As handled by the study authors: Amplification of reference gene primers provided the estimated nucleated cell counts. Generated by immunoSEQ multiplex PCR, the TCRdb table keeps only in-frame clones and is missing some. The V and J calls and the clone size are those of that table, but D and trimming were determined from the DNA. Of around 270,000 clones listed, around 87% were seen once; the top ten hold 2% to 2.5%. The chain recombines TRBV5-1 with TRBJ2-1; tentative D call: TRBD2 (6 bases). This receptor was obtained from a woman aged 45-65 years with acute or convalescent COVID-19. The sample was peripheral blood. Here the CDR3 reads CASSLGLATDEQFF. DNA of the CDR3: TGCGCCAGCAGCTTGGGGCTAGCGACCGATGAGCAGTTCTTC.